The rows below give T cell receptor beta chains drawn from one sample of a study of CD8 T cells in Susac syndrome. Each CDR3 protein gets one entry after TCRdb re-called the immunoSEQ multiplex PCR reads with MiXCR. The repertoire includes more than 250,000 distinct CDR3 sequences, 92% of them detected once, and more than 0.06% sits in the top ten. The source material was CD4+ T cells from PBMCs. The receptors were sampled from a human donor with multiple sclerosis. The CDR3 runs from the conserved cysteine through the conserved F or W. Fields, in order: J gene, clone size, V gene, D gene, CDR3 protein, CDR3 DNA. The D gene is left open where the match is weak. Size tells how often a clone was seen (once, few, many) or the class of an expanded clone, and some rows leave it out.

>TRBJ2-1|-|TRBV12-3/TRBV12-4|-
CASSPRGREQFF
TGTGCCAGCAGTCCACGGGGACGTGAGCAGTTCTTC
>TRBJ2-7|once|TRBV20-1|TRBD1
CSASDRDRAVYEQYF
TGCAGTGCTAGCGACCGGGACAGGGCCGTCTACGAGCAGTACTTC
>TRBJ1-4|-|TRBV12-3/TRBV12-4|-
CASSTDRSRNEKLFF
TGTGCCAGCAGCACGGACCGTAGCAGAAATGAAAAACTGTTTTTT
>TRBJ2-3|once|TRBV30|-
CAWRKPDTQYF
TGTGCCTGGAGGAAGCCAGATACGCAGTATTTT
>TRBJ2-5|-|TRBV5-8|-
CASSRWWREETQYF
TGTGCCAGCAGCCGTTGGTGGCGGGAAGAGACCCAGTACTTC
>TRBJ2-5|-|TRBV2|-
CASRGSAAETQYF
TGTGCCAGCAGAGGGTCCGCGGCAGAGACCCAGTACTTC
>TRBJ1-1|-|TRBV5-1|TRBD1
CASSMTGGMNTEAFF
TGCGCCAGCAGCATGACAGGGGGAATGAACACTGAAGCTTTCTTT
>TRBJ2-2|-|TRBV20-1|TRBD1
CSARASGQGAGGELFF
TGCAGTGCTAGAGCTTCCGGACAGGGCGCGGGCGGGGAGCTGTTTTTT
>TRBJ2-2|-|TRBV19|TRBD2
CASSAPRTSGRAATGELFF
TGTGCCAGTAGTGCACCCAGGACTAGCGGGAGGGCCGCCACCGGGGAGCTGTTTTTT
>TRBJ1-2|-|TRBV29-1|-
CSVALARRYTF
TGCAGCGTTGCCCTGGCGAGGCGCTACACCTTC
>TRBJ2-3|-|TRBV12-3/TRBV12-4|-
CASSFIRTDTQYF
TGTGCCAGCAGTTTCATCCGAACAGATACGCAGTATTTT
>TRBJ2-7|-|TRBV18|-
CASSPSGPTYEQYF
TGTGCCAGCTCACCATCCGGTCCGACCTACGAGCAGTACTTC
>TRBJ1-6|-|TRBV7-2|TRBD1
CASSLRQGGSPLHF
TGTGCCAGCAGCTTAAGGCAGGGGGGTTCACCCCTCCACTTT
>TRBJ1-6|-|TRBV7-3|-
CASSSSGMTVLTPLHF
TGTGCCAGCAGTTCGTCCGGAATGACAGTACTAACACCCCTCCACTTT
>TRBJ2-1|-|TRBV11-3|-
CASSLGDIDEQFF
TGTGCCAGCAGCTTAGGGGACATCGATGAGCAGTTCTTC
>TRBJ1-1|once|TRBV30|-
CAWNPLADSRAFF
TGTGCCTGGAACCCCCTTGCGGATAGCCGGGCTTTCTTT
>TRBJ1-2|-|TRBV6-1|-
CASSEAGGVGGYTF
TGTGCCAGCAGCGAGGCTGGGGGGGTAGGGGGCTACACCTTC
>TRBJ1-3|-|TRBV3-1|-
CASSRKGGNTIYF
TGTGCCAGCAGCCGAAAAGGAGGAAACACCATATATTTT
>TRBJ1-3|-|TRBV19|-
CATSTGGPGNTIYF
TGTGCCACCTCAACTGGAGGACCTGGAAACACCATATATTTT
>TRBJ2-3|-|TRBV5-5|-
CASSLSRDPRRDTQYF
TGTGCCAGCAGCTTGAGCCGGGATCCTCGGAGGGATACGCAGTATTTT
>TRBJ2-7|-|TRBV7-9|TRBD2
CASSLPLASGRYEQYF
TGTGCCAGCAGCCTCCCTTTGGCTAGCGGCCGCTACGAGCAGTACTTC
>TRBJ1-4|-|TRBV7-2|TRBD1
CASSLMGQVEKLFF
TGTGCCAGCAGCTTAATGGGACAGGTGGAAAAACTGTTTTTT
>TRBJ2-7|-|TRBV19|-
CASSPSPESGVRQYF
TGTGCCAGTAGTCCGTCCCCTGAATCAGGCGTCCGGCAGTACTTC
>TRBJ1-4|-|TRBV30|-
CAWTAGLANEKLFF
TGTGCCTGGACCGCAGGGCTAGCTAATGAAAAACTGTTTTTT
>TRBJ1-1|-|TRBV9|-
CASSVAGVALGDTEAFF
TGTGCCAGCAGCGTAGCGGGGGTGGCGTTAGGCGACACTGAAGCTTTCTTT
>TRBJ2-7|-|TRBV19|-
CASSTPGDSYEQYF
TGTGCCAGTAGTACCCCAGGGGATTCCTACGAGCAGTACTTC
>TRBJ2-1|-|TRBV4-3|TRBD2
CASSQDLRGRGDEQFF
TGCGCCAGCAGCCAAGATTTGCGGGGCCGGGGGGATGAGCAGTTCTTC
>TRBJ1-5|once|TRBV21-1|-
CASEIIQPQHF
TGTGCCAGCGAAATCATTCAGCCCCAGCATTTT
>TRBJ1-2|-|TRBV2|-
CASSEGVVPYGYTF
TGTGCCAGCAGTGAAGGGGTAGTTCCCTATGGCTACACCTTC
>TRBJ2-2|-|TRBV11-2|-
CASSSPGGGNTGELFF
TGTGCCAGCAGCTCACCAGGGGGGGGAAACACCGGGGAGCTGTTTTTT